Ten or more counts support the clone carrying this TCR beta chain. Its specificity is unknown. TCRdb recomputed calls from the RACE reads with MiXCR, one row per CDR3 protein. This table holds about 30,000 distinct CDR3 sequences, 5.8% found once. Indicated time point: patch test 3, about 24 weeks after DPC sensitization. Specified treatment: therapeutic diphenylcyclopropenone sensitization with weekly scalp DPC. Blood sampling preceded each patch test application. This entry comes from a study of human T cells and chemical hapten exposure. Study-wide context: Across its approximately 25 weeks, the study gave patients weekly diphenylcyclopropenone doses to the scalp. Overall study findings and caveats: The number of TCRs above 1 in 1000 frequency did not change after DPC sensitization.

CDR3 size: 13 residues. CDR1 and CDR2 (germline): LNHDA, SQIVND (reference sequence). Trimming left V 6 bases short and J 8 bases short, with 14 bases between. The chain recombines TRBV19 with TRBJ2-1; D remains unclear. The sequence was obtained from a man younger than 45 with alopecia areata. Some clones in this sample may be carry-over from other donors' samples. The starting material was whole blood, obtained in connection with sensitization to the hapten diphenylcyclopropenone (DPC). This CDR3 reads CASSPAPRDEQFF. In DNA form, the CDR3 reads TGTGCCAGTAGCCCCGCCCCCCGCGATGAGCAGTTCTTC. The full variable domain, its missing parts supplied by reference TRBV19 and TRBJ2-1, is DGGITQSPKYLFRKEGQNVTLSCEQNLNHDAMYWYRQDPGQGLRLIYYSQIVNDFQKGDIAEGYSVSREKKESFPLTVTSAQKNPTAFYLCASSPAPRDEQFFGPGTRLTVL.